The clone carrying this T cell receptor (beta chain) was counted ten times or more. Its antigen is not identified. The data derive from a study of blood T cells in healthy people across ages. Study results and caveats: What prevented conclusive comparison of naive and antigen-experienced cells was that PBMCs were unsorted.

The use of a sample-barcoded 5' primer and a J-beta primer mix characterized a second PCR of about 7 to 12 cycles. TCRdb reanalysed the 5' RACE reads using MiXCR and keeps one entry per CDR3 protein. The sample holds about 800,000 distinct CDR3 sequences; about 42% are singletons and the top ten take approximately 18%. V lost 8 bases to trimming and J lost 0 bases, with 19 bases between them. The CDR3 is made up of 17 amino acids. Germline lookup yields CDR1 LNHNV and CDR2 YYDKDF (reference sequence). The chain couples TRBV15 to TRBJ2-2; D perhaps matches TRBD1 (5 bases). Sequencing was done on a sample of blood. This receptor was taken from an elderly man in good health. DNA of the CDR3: TGTGCCACCGAGTTGACAGAAAATCCCGCGAACACCGGGGAGCTGTTTTTT. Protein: CATELTENPANTGELFF.